This record concerns one T cell receptor beta chain sequence. CDR3 size: 14 residues. V shed 9 bases and J 3 bases; nucleotides not matched to a gene: 6. CDR1 and CDR2 (germline): SNHLY, FYNNEI. Original analysis: For nucleated cells, counts were estimated from reference gene primer amplification. Profiling relied on immunoSEQ multiplex PCR, and the TCRdb table lists in-frame clones only, not all of them. V and J calls and clone size are given by that table; D and trimming were obtained from the DNA. The table shows around 300,000 clones, with approximately 90% occurring only once. These data belong to a study of blood T cell repertoires in COVID-19. Study at large: Samples came from the United States, Italy and Spain, spanning acute and convalescent COVID-19. The cDNA or gDNA used as material had been derived from T cells, B-cell-depleted T cells, or PBMCs.

The genes are TRBV2 and TRBJ1-2, with TRBD1 matching 11 bases. The sample comprised peripheral blood. The sequence was collected from a woman in her forties with acute or convalescent COVID-19. The CDR3 here is CASDGQGADYGYTF. For the CDR3, the DNA is TGTGCCAGTGATGGACAGGGGGCTGACTATGGCTACACCTTC.